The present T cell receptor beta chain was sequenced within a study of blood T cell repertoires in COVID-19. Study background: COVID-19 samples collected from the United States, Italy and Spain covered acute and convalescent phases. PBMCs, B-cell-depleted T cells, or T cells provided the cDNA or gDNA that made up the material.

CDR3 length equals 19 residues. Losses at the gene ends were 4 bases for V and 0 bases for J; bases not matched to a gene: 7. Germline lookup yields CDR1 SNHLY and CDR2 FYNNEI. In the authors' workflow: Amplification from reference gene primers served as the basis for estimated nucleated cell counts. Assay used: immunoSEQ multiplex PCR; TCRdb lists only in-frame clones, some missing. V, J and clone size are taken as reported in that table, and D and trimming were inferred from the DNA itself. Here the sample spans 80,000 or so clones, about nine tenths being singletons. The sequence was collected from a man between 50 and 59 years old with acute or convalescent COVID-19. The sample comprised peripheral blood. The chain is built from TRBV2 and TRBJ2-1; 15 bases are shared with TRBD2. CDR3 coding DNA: TGTGCCAGCAGTGGGGCCGGGACTAGCGGGGGGAGCTCCTACAATGAGCAGTTCTTC. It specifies CASSGAGTSGGSSYNEQFF.